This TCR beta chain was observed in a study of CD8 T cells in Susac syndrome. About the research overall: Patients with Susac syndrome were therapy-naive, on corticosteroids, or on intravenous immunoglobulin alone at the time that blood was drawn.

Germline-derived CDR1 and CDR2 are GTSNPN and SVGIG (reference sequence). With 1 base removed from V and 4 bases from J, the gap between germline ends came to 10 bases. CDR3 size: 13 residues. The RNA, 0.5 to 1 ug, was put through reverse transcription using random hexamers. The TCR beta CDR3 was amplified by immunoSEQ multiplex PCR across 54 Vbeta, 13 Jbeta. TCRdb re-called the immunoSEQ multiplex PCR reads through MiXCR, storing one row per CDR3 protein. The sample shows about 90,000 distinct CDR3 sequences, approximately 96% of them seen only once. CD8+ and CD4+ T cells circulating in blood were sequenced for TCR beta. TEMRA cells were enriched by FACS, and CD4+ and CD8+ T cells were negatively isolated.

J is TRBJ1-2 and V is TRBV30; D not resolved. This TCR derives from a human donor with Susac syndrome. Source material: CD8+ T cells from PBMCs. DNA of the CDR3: TGTGCCTGGAGTGAAGGGCACGGCTATGGCTACACCTTC. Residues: CAWSEGHGYGYTF. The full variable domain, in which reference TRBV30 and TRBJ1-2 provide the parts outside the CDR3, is SQTIHQWPATLVQPVGSPLSLECTVEGTSNPNLYWYRQAAGRGLQLLFYSVGIGQISSEVPQNLSASRPQDRQFILSSKKLLLSDSGFYLCAWSEGHGYGYTFGSGTRLTVV.